This T cell receptor (beta chain) was captured by sequencing in a study of regulatory T cells in long-lasting Graves disease. Study-wide context: Those Graves' patients who were newly diagnosed had been on antithyroid drugs under 3 months.

As for time point: newly diagnosed GD, antithyroid drugs for less than 3 months. PBMC-extracted RNA yielded the TCR library. This clonotype has just one count. The junction had 8 bases not matched to a gene; V was cut back by 3 bases and J by 3 bases. CDR1 SGHVS and CDR2 FNYEAQ come from the germline V gene. The CDR3 loop spans 17 amino acids. Libraries of TCR beta came from iRepertoire HTBI primers plus Arm-PCR of CDR3 regions. TCRdb itself ran the multiplex PCR reads through MiXCR, one entry per CDR3 protein. Seen here are 300,000 to 400,000 distinct CDR3 sequences, about 20% observed once, and the top ten hold about 36%.

The rearrangement uses TRBV7-6 and TRBJ2-1; 10 bases map to TRBD2. This specimen consisted of peripheral blood mononuclear cells (PBMCs), obtained at new diagnosis, from a patient treated with antithyroid drugs. This TCR was recovered from a female donor with Graves disease. CDR3 nucleotide sequence: TGTGCCAGCAGCTTGGCTAGCGGGGGTCGAGTCTACAATGAGCAGTTCTTC. Encoded protein: CASSLASGGRVYNEQFF.